These 5 T cell receptor beta chains share one sample of origin, sequenced in a study of pediatric ulcerative colitis. Repertoires were generated with immunoSEQ multiplex PCR, while TCRdb's copy carries only in-frame clones and drops some. The sample records 45,000 to 55,000 clones, under 80% being singletons. Rectal tissue came from one to two pinch biopsies taken at colonoscopy. The sequencing input was gut tissue. The source of these receptors is a girl between 5 and 17 years old with moderate ulcerative colitis.

The chain combines TRBV29-1 with TRBJ2-7; TRBD1 matches at 7 bases. The CDR3 length is 13 residues. V trimming: 5 bases; J trimming: 3 bases; junction bases outside the gene matches: 7. Germline loops: CDR1 SQVTM, CDR2 ANQGSEA. DNA for the CDR3: TGCAGCGTTTATCGAGGGGGCAACTACGAGCAGTACTTC. Amino acids: CSVYRGGNYEQYF.

The genes are TRBV7-2 and TRBJ2-2; D could derive from TRBD1 or TRBD2 (5 bases each). The CDR3 totals 14 residues. Trimming pared 5 bases from V and 3 bases from J, leaving 10 bases between. The germline V gene encodes CDR1 SGHTA and CDR2 FQGNSA. CDR3 in DNA: TGTGCCAGCAGCCCCTGGGGGTACACCGGGGAGCTGTTTTTT. As protein: CASSPWGYTGELFF.

V usage is TRBV13 and J usage is TRBJ1-6; 11 bases agree with TRBD1. Germline CDR1 is PRHDT and CDR2 is FYEKMQ (reference sequence). Trimming took 3 bases from V and 9 from J; bases not matched to a gene: 4. The CDR3 loop spans 15 amino acids. The CDR3 loop reads CASSFSGTGGSPLHF. CDR3 sequence (DNA): TGTGCCAGCAGCTTTTCCGGGACAGGGGGTTCACCCCTCCACTTT.

The V and J genes are TRBV6-1 and TRBJ1-4, with D unclear. Germline CDR1 and CDR2: MNHNS and SASEGT. The CDR3 is 13 residues long. V was shortened by 1 base and J by 6 bases, with 6 bases between the two germline ends. The CDR3 region has the DNA TGTGCCAGCAGTGAAGTGATCCATGAAAAACTGTTTTTT. Translation: CASSEVIHEKLFF.

This rearrangement joins TRBV5-1 to TRBJ2-2; TRBD2 matches 8 bases. In germline, CDR1 is SGHRS, CDR2 YFSETQ. There are 16 residues in the CDR3. V was clipped by 4 bases and J by 6 bases; unmatched bases: 11. The CDR3 sequence is CASSPAGTSGSGELFF. In DNA form, the CDR3 reads TGCGCCAGCAGCCCCGCCGGGACTAGTGGATCCGGGGAGCTGTTTTTT.